A few counts support the clone carrying this T cell receptor beta chain. Each CDR3 protein is one row after TCRdb ran MiXCR on the 5' RACE reads. This table holds approximately 550,000 distinct CDR3 sequences, 15% to 20% found once. This sample stems from a study of T cells after yellow fever vaccination. The sequenced sample was PBMCs, obtained 15 days after the yellow fever booster vaccination. This sequence originates from a man aged 25 to 45 who received the YFV17D yellow fever vaccine.

In DNA form, the CDR3 reads TGTGCCAGCAGCTATACCGGGGGCTACGAGCAGTACTTC. Translating it yields CASSYTGGYEQYF. This sequence joins TRBV7-2 and TRBJ2-7; D may be TRBD2 (6 bases). The V gene lost 4 bases and the J gene lost 3 bases, with 10 bases spanning the gap. From germline, CDR1 is SGHTA and CDR2 FQGNSA. There are 13 residues in the CDR3.